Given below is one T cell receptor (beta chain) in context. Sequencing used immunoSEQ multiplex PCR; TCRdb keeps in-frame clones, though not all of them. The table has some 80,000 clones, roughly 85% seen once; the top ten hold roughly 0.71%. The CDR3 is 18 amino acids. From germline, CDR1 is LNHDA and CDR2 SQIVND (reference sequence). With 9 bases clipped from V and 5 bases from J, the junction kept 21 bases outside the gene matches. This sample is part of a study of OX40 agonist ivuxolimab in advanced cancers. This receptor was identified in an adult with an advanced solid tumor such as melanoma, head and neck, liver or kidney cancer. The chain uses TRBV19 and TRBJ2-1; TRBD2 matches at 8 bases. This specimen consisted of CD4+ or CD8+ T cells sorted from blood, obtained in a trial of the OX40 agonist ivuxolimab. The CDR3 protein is CASRGGDYFSHIDNEQFF. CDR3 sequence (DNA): TGTGCCAGCCGGGGGGGGGACTACTTTTCCCACATAGACAATGAGCAGTTCTTC.